This entry concerns a single TCR beta chain. This entry comes from a study of blood T cell repertoires in COVID-19. Study background: Sites in the United States, Italy and Spain provided acute and convalescent COVID-19 samples. In each case, the material was cDNA or gDNA derived from T cells, B-cell-depleted T cells, or PBMCs.

Germline V CDR1 and CDR2: SGDLS, YYNGEE. V shed 0 bases and J shed 8 bases, with 8 bases lying between them. This CDR3 has 12 amino acids. Data came from immunoSEQ multiplex PCR; TCRdb stores just in-frame clones and leaves some out. The sample lists about 70,000 clones, around 80% occurring once. The sample was peripheral blood. The genes are TRBV9 and TRBJ1-1, with D perhaps matching TRBD1 (5 bases). The TCR sequence derives from a man older than 75 with acute or convalescent COVID-19. The CDR3 DNA follows: TGTGCCAGCAGCGTAGTTGGGGGGGAAGCTTTCTTT. Protein sequence: CASSVVGGEAFF.